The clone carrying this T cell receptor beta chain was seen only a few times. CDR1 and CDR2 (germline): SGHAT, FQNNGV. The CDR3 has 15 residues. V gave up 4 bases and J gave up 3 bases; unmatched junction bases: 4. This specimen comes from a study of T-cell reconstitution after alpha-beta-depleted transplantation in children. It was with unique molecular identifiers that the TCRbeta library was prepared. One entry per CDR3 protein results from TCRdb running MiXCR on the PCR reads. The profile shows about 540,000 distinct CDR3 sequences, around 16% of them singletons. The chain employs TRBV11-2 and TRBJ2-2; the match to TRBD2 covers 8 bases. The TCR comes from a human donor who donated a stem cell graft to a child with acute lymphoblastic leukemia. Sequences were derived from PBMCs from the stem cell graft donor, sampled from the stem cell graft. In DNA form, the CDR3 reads TGTGCCAGCAGCTCCGGGACTAGGCACACCGGGGAGCTGTTTTTT. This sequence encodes CASSSGTRHTGELFF.